These 27 T cell receptor beta chains share one sample of origin, sequenced in a study of T-cell memory formation after mild COVID-19 (TCRdb year 2021). The library was prepared using 5' RACE. This sample was sequenced with an Illumina NovaSeq 6000. The public reads were run again by TCRdb, first through fastp at Q25 and then through MiXCR, and only productive beta chains were kept. Entries are consolidated by CDR3 protein sequence, retaining the most common genes and DNA. The sample has some 290,000 distinct CDR3 sequences on record, around 15% of them singletons. The ten largest account for less than 30% of the sample. The sequencing input was PBMCs or a T cell subset sorted from them (not recorded which). These receptors were taken from a man in his late teens or twenties who had mild COVID-19 (a few samples of this study predate the infection). The sample titles of this study are shuffled in the database, so cell type and time point are left out; the donor was told from shared clones.

This clonotype was counted only a few times. The chain recombines TRBV5-1 with TRBJ1-1; maybe TRBD1 (5 bases). V lost 2 bases to trimming and J lost 0 bases, with 14 bases between them. This CDR3 has 16 amino acids. CDR1 is SGHRS and CDR2 is YFSETQ in the germline V gene. DNA for the CDR3: TGCGCCAGCAGCTTCCTAATGACAGCTTTGAACACTGAAGCTTTCTTT. Translated, it gives CASSFLMTALNTEAFF.

The genes are TRBV4-1 and TRBJ1-5; D is ambiguous. Germline lookup yields CDR1 MGHRA and CDR2 YSYEKL. The V gene lost 4 bases and the J gene lost 6 bases, with 13 bases spanning the gap. This CDR3 has 14 residues. The CDR3 nucleotides are TGCGCCAGCAGCCGGAAGATCGGCAGTCAGCCCCAGCATTTT. It yields the protein CASSRKIGSQPQHF.

V is TRBV6-6 and J is TRBJ2-7; TRBD1 matches at 9 bases. This CDR3 is built from 16 residues. Germline V CDR1 and CDR2: MNHNY, SVGAGI (reference sequence). V was pared by 0 bases and J by 6 bases, with 9 bases of the junction left unmatched. DNA of the CDR3: TGTGCCAGCAGTTACTCGAGTAACAGGGGGCGTTCCGAGCAGTACTTC. It is translated as CASSYSSNRGRSEQYF.

V gene TRBV4-1 combines with J gene TRBJ1-1; D ambiguous. Trimming cost V 2 bases and J 4 bases, with 14 bases left between them. Germline CDR1 and CDR2: MGHRA and YSYEKL. The CDR3 length is 15 residues. CDR3 residues: CASSQHGLGVTEAFF. The DNA of the CDR3 is TGCGCCAGCAGCCAACACGGACTCGGGGTCACTGAAGCTTTCTTT.

The rearrangement joins TRBV4-3 to TRBJ1-4; D is ambiguous. The CDR3 contains 18 residues. Germline V gene data show CDR1 as LGHNA and CDR2 as YSLEER. Trimming stripped 0 bases from V and 6 bases from J, with 20 bases between. The CDR3 DNA sequence: TGCGCCAGCAGCCAAGATAAGCCTCTGCGGAGAGAGGATGAAAAACTGTTTTTT. Residues: CASSQDKPLRREDEKLFF.

This clonotype was seen a few times. The chain joins TRBV30 to TRBJ1-1; D gene ambiguous. This CDR3 comprises 10 residues. CDR1 and CDR2 (germline): GTSNPN, SVGIG (reference sequence). CDR3 region: CVYRGTEAFF. In DNA form, the CDR3 reads TGTGTGTATCGAGGCACTGAAGCTTTCTTT.

The genes are TRBV5-6 and TRBJ2-2; possible D gene TRBD1, 6 bases. The CDR3 sequence is 15 residues long. Germline CDR1 SGHDT, CDR2 YYEEEE. V was cut by 2 bases and J by 7 bases, with 15 bases left in between. As DNA, the CDR3 is TGTGCCAGCAGCTTCGGCAATACAGGGATCGGGGAGCTGTTTTTT. Its translation: CASSFGNTGIGELFF. Variable domain in full (rest from reference TRBV5-6 and TRBJ2-2): DAGVTQSPTHLIKTRGQQVTLRCSPKSGHDTVSWYQQALGQGPQFIFQYYEEEERQRGNFPDRFSGHQFPNYSSELNVNALLLGDSALYLCASSFGNTGIGELFFGEGSRLTVL.

The chain links TRBV21-1 to TRBJ1-3; whether TRBD1, the table's D call, matches the DNA was not checked. TRBV21-1 is listed as a pseudogene. The CDR3 sequence is 15 residues long. Here the CDR3 DNA reads TGTGCCAGCAGCAAAGATGTCCTCTCTGGAAACACCATATATTTT. Translated: CASSKDVLSGNTIYF.

This clonotype was observed many times. V is TRBV24-1 and J is TRBJ2-1; unclear D gene. V lost 2 bases and J lost 12, with 16 bases in between. This CDR3 comprises 14 residues. Germline-derived CDR1 and CDR2 are KGHDR and SFDVKD. The DNA for the CDR3 is TGTGCCACCAGTGATTCCCCGAGTTTATGGACGCAGTTCTTC. As protein: CATSDSPSLWTQFF.

In this sample, this clonotype turned up a few times. The rearrangement uses TRBV24-1 and TRBJ1-1; tentative D call: TRBD1 (5 bases). Germline CDR1 KGHDR, CDR2 SFDVKD. Deletions cut 9 bases from V and 5 bases from J, with 12 bases between. CDR3 size: 12 residues. CDR3 coding DNA: TGTGCCACCTGGTACAGGACGACTGAAGCTTTCTTT. Its protein product is CATWYRTTEAFF.

This clonotype was seen a handful of times. The V gene is TRBV7-2, the J gene TRBJ1-2, with D hard to call. The V end was cut by 4 bases, the J end by 6 bases, with 6 bases between. The CDR3 spans 11 residues. Germline V gives CDR1 SGHTA, CDR2 FQGNSA. The CDR3 DNA reads as TGTGCCAGCAGCTCCCAGGATGGCTACACCTTC. This gives the protein CASSSQDGYTF.

This clonotype was seen many times. This chain uses TRBV18 with TRBJ2-5; tentative D call: TRBD2 (6 bases). Trimming pared 6 bases from V and 5 bases from J, leaving 16 bases between. The germline CDR1 and CDR2 sequences are KGHSH and LQKENI. The CDR3 sequence is 14 residues long. CDR3 in amino acids: CASSRQGGVETQYF. CDR3 sequence (DNA): TGTGCCAGCTCCCGCCAGGGAGGAGTTGAGACCCAGTACTTC.

J is TRBJ2-7 and V is TRBV10-1; no clear D. The germline gives CDR1 WNHNN, CDR2 SYGVQD (reference sequence). The CDR3 contains 14 residues. V lost 2 bases and J lost 5, with 13 bases in between. This chain's CDR3 is CASSEQAGWNEQYF. The CDR3 DNA is TGCGCCAGCAGTGAGCAGGCCGGGTGGAACGAGCAGTACTTC.

This clonotype was counted a few times. This chain joins TRBV18 and TRBJ2-5, with D perhaps TRBD1 (5 bases). V was trimmed by 0 bases and J by 1 base, leaving 6 bases between them. Per germline, CDR1 KGHSH and CDR2 LQKENI. This CDR3 comprises 14 residues. The CDR3 nucleotides read TGTGCCAGCTCACCACCCACAGGCCAAGAGACCCAGTACTTC. It encodes CASSPPTGQETQYF.

V gene TRBV20-1 combines with J gene TRBJ1-6; D gene unclear. V was pared by 3 bases and J by 7 bases, with 13 bases between. This CDR3 has 14 residues. CDR1 is DFQATT, CDR2 SNEGSKA, per germline (reference sequence). The CDR3 region is CSARGIGSNSPLHF. The CDR3 bases are TGCAGTGCTAGGGGCATTGGGAGCAATTCACCCCTCCACTTT.

This clonotype came up many times. The V gene is TRBV5-1, the J gene TRBJ2-5; D is uncertain. The CDR3 is made up of 15 amino acids. The ends were cut back, 4 bases at V and 5 bases at J, with 18 bases in the middle. The germline V gene encodes CDR1 SGHRS and CDR2 YFSETQ. The chain's CDR3 is CASSQSQEVRETQYF. The CDR3 nucleotides are TGCGCCAGCAGCCAGTCCCAAGAGGTCCGGGAGACCCAGTACTTC.

The rearrangement joins TRBV5-6 to TRBJ2-7; TRBD1 matches 9 bases. Germline V lookup: CDR1 SGHDT, CDR2 YYEEEE. The CDR3 loop spans 15 amino acids. J gave up 2 bases and V 2 bases, and 5 bases lay outside the gene matches. CDR3 region: CASSFRWTGAYEQYV. The CDR3 region has the DNA TGTGCCAGCAGCTTTCGGTGGACAGGGGCCTACGAGCAGTACGTC.

The chain employs TRBV5-1 and TRBJ1-1; D unresolved. Germline V gene sequence: CDR1 SGHRS, CDR2 YFSETQ. There are 14 residues in the CDR3. Trimming shortened V by 5 bases and J by 0 bases, and 11 bases separated the two germline ends. The CDR3 is CASRVSPLNTEAFF. The CDR3 DNA sequence: TGCGCCAGCAGAGTAAGCCCCTTGAACACTGAAGCTTTCTTT.

V is TRBV15 and J is TRBJ2-2; a weak D match, TRBD2 (6 bases). This CDR3 contains 16 residues. CDR1 is LNHNV and CDR2 is YYDKDF in the germline V gene (reference sequence). V lost 5 bases and J lost 1, with 14 bases in between. The CDR3 protein is CATSPRLEVNTGELFF. For the CDR3, the DNA is TGTGCCACCAGCCCCCGACTAGAAGTGAACACCGGGGAGCTGTTTTTT.

This clonotype was observed at least ten times. The gene calls are TRBV5-1 and TRBJ1-1; D is unclear. This CDR3 spans 15 amino acids. Germline-derived CDR1 and CDR2 are SGHRS and YFSETQ. V was clipped by 5 bases and J by 5 bases, with 19 bases between them. The CDR3 DNA is TGCGCCAGCAGACACTACGGGAGAGGGAGGACTGAAGCTTTCTTT. The encoded protein is CASRHYGRGRTEAFF. The full variable domain, completed using reference TRBV5-1 and TRBJ1-1, is KAGVTQTPRYLIKTRGQQVTLSCSPISGHRSVSWYQQTPGQGLQFLFEYFSETQRNKGNFPGRFSGRQFSNSRSEMNVSTLELGDSALYLCASRHYGRGRTEAFFGQGTRLTVV.

This clonotype was picked up a small number of times. V and J are TRBV2 and TRBJ2-2; TRBD1 matches 7 bases. CDR3 length equals 16 residues. The V segment lost 0 bases and the J segment 0 bases; nucleotides outside the gene matches: 1. The germline gives CDR1 SNHLY, CDR2 FYNNEI. The CDR3 coding sequence is TGTGCCAGCAGTGAAGCGGGGACAGCGAACACCGGGGAGCTGTTTTTT. Translation gives CASSEAGTANTGELFF.

This chain links TRBV12-3 or TRBV12-4 with TRBJ1-2; TRBD1 matches at 9 bases. The CDR3 runs 17 residues. The V gene end was trimmed by 5 bases and the J gene end by 1 base; junction bases not matched to a gene: 11. CDR3 sequence: CASSDGQGSYLNYGYTF. CDR3 coding DNA: TGTGCCAGCAGTGACGGACAGGGGTCATACCTTAACTATGGCTACACCTTC.

DNA for the CDR3: TGTGCCATCAGGGCCCCCGGGACAGGGAAAGAGACCCAGTACTTC. This encodes CAIRAPGTGKETQYF. The V gene is TRBV10-3, the J gene TRBJ2-5, with TRBD1 matching 9 bases. The CDR3 extends over 15 amino acids. Looked up from germline, CDR1 is ENHRY and CDR2 is SYGVKD. Germline trimming cut 6 bases from V and 3 bases from J; bases unmatched to any gene: 8.

This clonotype was recorded a few times. This chain links TRBV18 with TRBJ1-1, with 11 nucleotides matching TRBD1. This CDR3 is 15 amino acids long. The trim removed 4 bases at V and 1 base at J, leaving 2 bases unmatched. Germline assignment: CDR1 KGHSH and CDR2 LQKENI. The CDR3 nucleotides are TGTGCCAGCTCACTTGGGACAGGGGGGAACACTGAAGCTTTCTTT. This sequence encodes CASSLGTGGNTEAFF.

V is TRBV7-9 and J is TRBJ1-1; D might be TRBD1 (5 bases). This CDR3 region has 13 residues. Looked up from germline, CDR1 is SEHNR and CDR2 is FQNEAQ (reference sequence). V was shortened by 2 bases and J by 11 bases, with 15 bases between the two germline ends. CDR3 nucleotides: TGTGCCAGCAGCTTAAACGGGGCCGGGTGGGCTTTCTTT. This translates into CASSLNGAGWAFF.

The chain links TRBV7-3 to TRBJ1-1, with 8 bases lining up with TRBD1. This CDR3 contains 15 residues. CDR1 and CDR2 (germline): SGHTA, FQGTGA. J was trimmed by 4 bases and V by 2 bases; bases with no gene match: 6. The CDR3 DNA reads as TGTGCCAGCAGCTTACAGGGGGCGGGGGGCACTGAAGCTTTCTTT. Translated: CASSLQGAGGTEAFF. Full variable domain (rest looked up from reference TRBV7-3 and TRBJ1-1): GAGVSQTPSNKVTEKGKYVELRCDPISGHTALYWYRQSLGQGPEFLIYFQGTGAADDSGLPNDRFFAVRPEGSVSTLKIQRTERGDSAVYLCASSLQGAGGTEAFFGQGTRLTVV.

The rearrangement uses TRBV5-1 and TRBJ2-1; tentatively, D is TRBD1 (6 bases). The CDR3 has 16 amino acids. The V end was cut by 4 bases, the J end by 5 bases, with 19 bases between. Germline V lookup: CDR1 SGHRS, CDR2 YFSETQ. This CDR3 is CASSAGTGISDNEQFF. The CDR3 DNA reads TGCGCCAGCAGCGCGGGCACAGGGATTAGCGACAATGAGCAGTTCTTC.